Listed below are T cell receptor beta chains from one sample, sequenced in a study of T cells in localized non-small cell lung cancer. Profiled with immunoSEQ multiplex PCR; TCRdb holds only in-frame clones, not every one. Counted here are roughly 8,400 clones, under 95% occurring once; the ten biggest clones make up 3.5% to 5%. The starting material was peripheral blood mononuclear cells, obtained before any cancer treatment. Receptors were obtained from a male donor older than 55 with stage II lung adenocarcinoma. Each CDR3 is given with its conserved first and last residue. Fields, in order: CDR3 DNA, CDR3 protein, clone size, D gene, J gene, V gene. D genes are given only for firm matches. Expanded clones are given a class, and other clones once, few, many or no size at all.

TGCGCCAGCAGCTTGGCGCCTAGCGGGGAAACAGATACGCAGTATTTT,CASSLAPSGETDTQYF,-,TRBD2,TRBJ2-3,TRBV5-1
TGTGCCAGCCCCACCCCCGTCGGGACTGAAGCTTTCTTT,CASPTPVGTEAFF,-,-,TRBJ1-1,TRBV6-1
TGTGCCAGCAGCTTAGCGGGACTTACGTTCTCCTATAATTCACCCCTCCACTTT,CASSLAGLTFSYNSPLHF,once,-,TRBJ1-6,TRBV7-2
TGTGCCAGCAGTTACTCCGGGGGGGCCAGGGATACGCAGTATTTT,CASSYSGGARDTQYF,-,TRBD2,TRBJ2-3,TRBV6-6
TGTGCCAGCAGCTTTTGGCCTAACACTGAAGCTTTCTTT,CASSFWPNTEAFF,-,-,TRBJ1-1,TRBV7-9
TGCGCCAGCACTACGACGCCCGGCACAGATACGCAGTATTTT,CASTTTPGTDTQYF,-,-,TRBJ2-3,TRBV5-1
TGTGCCAGCAGTGAGACGACAGGGGTTGAGCAGTTCTTC,CASSETTGVEQFF,-,TRBD1,TRBJ2-1,TRBV6-1
TGTGCCAGCAGTCGACAGGCCTTCAACTATGGCTACACCTTC,CASSRQAFNYGYTF,-,-,TRBJ1-2,TRBV27
TGCAGCGTCCTTCTCGGGACAGCCAGAAATCAGCCCCAGCATTTT,CSVLLGTARNQPQHF,once,TRBD1,TRBJ1-5,TRBV29-1
TGTGCCAGCTCACCACTCTCGGGGATAGGTAGCAATCAGCCCCAGCATTTT,CASSPLSGIGSNQPQHF,-,-,TRBJ1-5,TRBV18
TGTGCCAGCAGTGACGGGACCGGGGAGCTGTTTTTT,CASSDGTGELFF,-,-,TRBJ2-2,TRBV6-4
TGTGCCAGCTCCCTCGACAATCTCTACGAGCAGTACTTC,CASSLDNLYEQYF,-,-,TRBJ2-7,TRBV6-1
TGTGCCAGCTCACGGGACAGGTCCTACGAGCAGTACTTC,CASSRDRSYEQYF,-,TRBD1,TRBJ2-7,TRBV18
TGCGCCAGCAGCCCCGGGACGGCTATGAACACTGAAGCTTTCTTT,CASSPGTAMNTEAFF,-,-,TRBJ1-1,TRBV5-1
TGTGCCTGGAGATTGGACTGGACAGGGGGCGAACAGTACTTC,CAWRLDWTGGEQYF,-,TRBD1,TRBJ2-7,TRBV30
TGTGCCAGCAGTGAGTCGGACAGCCCTAATTCACCCCTCCACTTT,CASSESDSPNSPLHF,-,-,TRBJ1-6,TRBV25-1
TGTGCCAGCAGTGACATAACAGGTAACTCCTACGAGCAGTACTTC,CASSDITGNSYEQYF,-,-,TRBJ2-7,TRBV2
TGTGCCAGCAGCCTACAGGGGCCTGACTATGGCTACACCTTC,CASSLQGPDYGYTF,-,TRBD1,TRBJ1-2,TRBV2
TGTGCCAGCAGTTACCGGACAGGGCCGTACAATGAGCAGTTCTTC,CASSYRTGPYNEQFF,-,TRBD1,TRBJ2-1,TRBV6-6
TGTGCCAGCAGTGAAAGGCGACTCTCCTACGAGCAGTACTTC,CASSERRLSYEQYF,once,-,TRBJ2-7,TRBV25-1
TGTGCCACCAGCAGTTATGGGGGGATTTACAATGAGCAGTTCTTC,CATSSYGGIYNEQFF,once,-,TRBJ2-1,TRBV15
TGTGCCAGCAGCTCCGGGGGTGGTGAAGCTTTCTTT,CASSSGGGEAFF,-,-,TRBJ1-1,TRBV7-2
TGTGCCAGCAGCCGACTAGCGGGTAGCACAGATACGCAGTATTTT,CASSRLAGSTDTQYF,-,TRBD2,TRBJ2-3,TRBV11-3
TGTGCCTGGAGTGTTAGACAGAGTGAAGCTTTCTTT,CAWSVRQSEAFF,-,-,TRBJ1-1,TRBV30
TGTGCCAGCTCACCACCCTCAGCGGGCGGTAACATTCAGTACTTC,CASSPPSAGGNIQYF,-,-,TRBJ2-4,TRBV18
TGTGCCAGCAGTGATACAGGTTTCATGAACACTGAAGCTTTCTTT,CASSDTGFMNTEAFF,-,-,TRBJ1-1,TRBV6-1
TGTGCCAGCAGCTTAGCCCGGACAGGTCCGAAGGTTTCACCCCTCCACTTT,CASSLARTGPKVSPLHF,-,TRBD1,TRBJ1-6,TRBV7-2
TGTGCCGCCCAGGGAGATACGCAGTATTTT,CAAQGDTQYF,-,-,TRBJ2-3,TRBV6-5
TGTGCCAGCAGTTACTCGATAGGGACAGGGTCCGGCTACACCTTC,CASSYSIGTGSGYTF,-,TRBD1,TRBJ1-2,TRBV6-6
TGCGCCAGGGGAACTGGACAGGGAAGCTCCTACGAGCAGTACTTC,CARGTGQGSSYEQYF,-,TRBD1,TRBJ2-7,TRBV10-1
TGTGCCAGCAGCACCCTCACAGATACGCAGTATTTT,CASSTLTDTQYF,-,-,TRBJ2-3,TRBV9
TGCGCCACCCGGGGTGGGCCGATGAACACCGGGGAGCTGTTTTTT,CATRGGPMNTGELFF,-,-,TRBJ2-2,TRBV10-2
TGTGCCAGCAGGTCCCCCAGGGACACTGAAGCTTTCTTT,CASRSPRDTEAFF,-,-,TRBJ1-1,TRBV6-6
TGTGCCACCGCGAGGGCAGGGGGCTTACCCTACGAGCAGTACTTC,CATARAGGLPYEQYF,-,TRBD1,TRBJ2-7,TRBV6-9
TGTGCCAGCTCACCGCTGGACAGGGGGACTGAAGCTTTCTTT,CASSPLDRGTEAFF,-,TRBD1,TRBJ1-1,TRBV18
TGTGCCAGCAGCCCCCAGGGGACAGGGGGGTATGGCTACACCTTC,CASSPQGTGGYGYTF,-,TRBD1,TRBJ1-2,TRBV7-2
TGCGCCAGCAGCCAAGATTGGACTAGCGGGGAGAGCTCTGGGGCCAACGTCCTGACTTTC,CASSQDWTSGESSGANVLTF,-,TRBD2,TRBJ2-6,TRBV4-1
TGTGCCAGCAGGAGTAGCGGGGGGCTTATTAGCACAGATACGCAGTATTTT,CASRSSGGLISTDTQYF,-,TRBD2,TRBJ2-3,TRBV5-5